The following is a T cell receptor beta chain sequence with its context. What it recognizes is unknown. One end of the junction does not line up with germline, which may come from a read error. It was with a sample-barcoded 5' primer and a J-beta primer mix that a second PCR of about 6 to 12 cycles was run. Samples each returned at least 2.5 million CDR3-containing paired-end reads. TCRdb fed the 5' RACE reads into MiXCR, producing one record per CDR3 protein. The sample lists some 790,000 distinct CDR3 sequences, under 30% occurring once. The sample comes from a study of blood T cells in healthy people across ages. Per the germline V gene, CDR1 is MNHEY and CDR2 is SVGEGT. There are 16 residues in the CDR3. Each donor's blood draw was 8.5 to 10 milliliters of peripheral blood. Study results and limitations: A greater number of naive CD4+ cells and higher diversity distinguished long-lived donors from aged donors. Roughly linear age-related decline in beta diversity appeared, significant by age 40.

V usage is TRBV6-2 or TRBV6-3 and J usage is TRBJ2-3, with TRBD2 as a possible D gene (5 bases). The specimen was blood. The source is an elderly woman in good health. CDR3 nucleotide sequence: TGTGCCAGCAGTCACTCGGCGACTCTCGGGGCAGATACGCAGTATTTT. It translates to CASSHSATLGADTQYF.